This record looks at one T cell receptor (beta chain) sequence and its context. This clonotype was detected ten times or more. What this receptor recognizes is not known. Per-nucleotide qualities are absent, and no much larger clonotype sits a single base away. This sample was included in a study of T cells in Graves' hyperthyroidism and ophthalmopathy (dated by TCRdb to between 2019 and 2020). Broadly, across the study: Peripheral blood was sampled at the time of initial diagnosis, prior to any treatment. To identify TCR V-J signatures that set the groups apart, the researchers used a discovery cohort of more than 95 patients, made up of fewer than 50 with Graves' ophthalmopathy and 57 with stable Graves' hyperthyroidism. Prospective prediction of ophthalmopathy was tested in an independent validation cohort of approximately 18 hyperthyroidism patients and 17 patients who later progressed to ophthalmopathy. The 85 to 100 discovery patients were randomly split 7:3 into training and test sets. In addition, the study compared T-cell repertoires in thyroid tissue and in blood from roughly six Graves' hyperthyroidism patients. After blood sampling, hyperthyroidism patients were treated with methimazole at a starting dose of 30 mg daily, and ophthalmopathy patients were treated with high-dose intravenous methylprednisolone. According to the paper, TCR Vbeta CDR3 sequencing was carried out on 135 peripheral blood samples, which came from approximately 43 ophthalmopathy, about 75 hyperthyroidism and approximately 17 progressor patients. What the work shows at the level of the full study, not this receptor alone: During validation, the model predicted progression to ophthalmopathy a median of roughly six months ahead of onset, with approximately 71% sensitivity and 72.22% specificity. Most expanded thyroid clonotypes (frequency above 0.001) were also detected in blood, suggesting blood repertoires may reflect thyroid immune responses. In cross-validation, a model built on a 13 V-J signature told ophthalmopathy apart from stable hyperthyroidism with approximately 90% sensitivity and about 81% specificity, and in testing the same model reached 80%/75%. Sample size was not statistically predetermined, and blinding of investigators to group allocation was not performed.

A patient counted as having stable Graves' hyperthyroidism if no progression to ophthalmopathy occurred over 18 months of follow-up. The hyperthyroidism patients were between 18 and 65 years old and newly diagnosed, with a disease duration of less than 2 months. The study excluded patients with uncontrolled infections, other autoimmune diseases, pregnancy or lactation. Diagnoses were established on the basis of clinical symptoms, serum thyroxine and TRAb, thyroid ultrasound, and orbital computed tomography. Ficoll-Paque density gradient centrifugation was used to isolate PBMCs from 9.5 to 10 ml of fresh peripheral blood. Total RNA was extracted using Trizol reagent, and RNA quality was assessed on an Agilent 2100 Bioanalyzer. Amplification of TCR beta CDR3 regions was carried out from RNA transcripts. The first round of RT-PCR for the TCR CDR3 was performed with the HTBI primer set and the Qiagen OneStep RT-PCR kit. The libraries were constructed in a second round of multiplex PCR and then size-selected and purified. Libraries were sequenced paired-end with 100 bp reads on an Illumina HiSeq2000. The authors' analysis ran thus. SOAPnuke was used to process the raw data, throwing out any read that contained adapters or uncalled bases, had a mean Phred below 15, or lacked an exact constant-primer or identifier match. High-quality paired reads were merged with COPE v1.2.5, and unique nucleotide sequences were defined as clonotypes. MiTCR v1.1 was used to align the clonotypes against IMGT TRBV, TRBD and TRBJ reference segments. The analysis included only V-J combinations with a frequency above 0.0001, which together covered approximately 99% of the repertoires. A TCS score was defined as the ratio between F50 (clonal expansion) and ExV (chaos), using BLOSUM62-based TCRdist between CDR3 peptides within each V-J. Welch's t-statistics and random forest reduced around 510 V-J features to about 13, which were used in a naive Bayes classifier (R e1071). The raw public reads went through TCRdb reprocessing: fastp at Q25, MiXCR clone calling, in-frame beta chains kept. All rows with the same CDR3 protein become a single entry with the most common DNA and genes. These V and J calls originate from TCRdb's pipeline instead of the authors' own analysis. This sample gives 380,000 or so distinct CDR3 sequences in total; roughly 13% of them show up just once. Approximately 23% of the sample comes from the top ten.

There are 15 amino acids in the CDR3, from cysteine to phenylalanine inclusive. Only the CDR3 DNA is retained, 45 bases long and in frame from the first base. Trimming leaves V shorter by 5 bases and J shorter by 1 base, with the junction holding 3 bases beyond the gene matches. CDR1 and CDR2 are drawn from the germline V gene: MDHEN, SYDVKM. Sequencing was carried out using blood. The sequence derives from a woman aged 25-40 years with Graves' hyperthyroidism. This sequence uses TRBV28 and TRBJ2-5, with TRBD2 identical over 11 junction bases. This receptor carries the CDR3 CASSLAGGPQETQYF. The nucleotide sequence reads as follows: TGTGCCAGCAGTCTAGCGGGAGGCCCCCAAGAGACCCAGTACTTC.